This is a list of T cell receptor beta chains from one sample in a study of blood T cell repertoires in COVID-19. Libraries were prepared by immunoSEQ multiplex PCR; TCRdb keeps only in-frame clonotypes and omits some of them. The sample yields about 300,000 clones, about 91% seen once. Sequencing used peripheral blood. These receptors were taken from a woman between 25 and 40 years old with COVID-19, enrolled during active disease. Both conserved end residues are part of each CDR3. D genes are given only for firm matches. A row's size may be missing; if present it is once, few, many or a size class.

-,TRBV7-3,TRBJ1-6,TRBD1,15,TGTGCCAGCAGCTTCTCGGGACAGAGTAATTCACCCCTCCACTTT,CASSFSGQSNSPLHF
-,TRBV10-3,TRBJ2-4,TRBD2,15,TGTGCCATCAGTAGCGGGGGGGCCACTAGAGACATTCAGTACTTC,CAISSGGATRDIQYF
-,TRBV4-1,TRBJ2-6,-,19,TGCGCCAGCAGCCACGACAGCCGGGACAAAGTATCTGGGGCCAACGTCCTGACTTTC,CASSHDSRDKVSGANVLTF
-,TRBV19,TRBJ1-1,-,12,TGTGCCATTCAAAGGGGGAACACTGAAGCTTTCTTT,CAIQRGNTEAFF
-,TRBV6-5,TRBJ1-1,-,12,TGTGCCAGCAGTCTACGGAACACTGAAGCTTTCTTT,CASSLRNTEAFF
-,TRBV7-8,TRBJ2-2,-,14,TGTGCCAGCAGCCCCCGGGTGAACGCCGGGGAGCTGTTTTTT,CASSPRVNAGELFF
few,TRBV3-1/TRBV3-2,TRBJ2-5,TRBD1,15,TGTGCCAGCAGCCACCGGGACAGGGTCAGGGAGACCCAGTACTTC,CASSHRDRVRETQYF
-,TRBV27,TRBJ1-6,-,14,TGTGCCAGCAGTTTATATCCAGGCCTTTCACCCCTCCACTTT,CASSLYPGLSPLHF
once,TRBV2,TRBJ1-3,-,14,TGTGCCAGCAGGGACACCGCTTCTGGAAACACCATATATTTT,CASRDTASGNTIYF
-,TRBV6-4,TRBJ1-4,-,17,TGTGCCAGCAGTGAGCCCTTGGAGGGTGCAACTAATGAAAAACTGTTTTTT,CASSEPLEGATNEKLFF
-,TRBV6-5,TRBJ2-1,-,15,TGTGCCAGCAGTTCCGGGACACGCTCCTACAATGAGCAGTTCTTC,CASSSGTRSYNEQFF
-,TRBV9,TRBJ2-2,-,16,TGTGCCAGCAGCGCCTACAGGGCCCCGAACACCGGGGAGCTGTTTTTT,CASSAYRAPNTGELFF
-,TRBV6-5,TRBJ1-1,-,11,TGTGCCAGCAGTTTTTCGGGAAGAGCTTTCTTT,CASSFSGRAFF
-,TRBV19,TRBJ1-4,-,13,TGTGCCAGTATGAGGACAAGGAATGAAAAACTGTTTTTT,CASMRTRNEKLFF
-,TRBV28,TRBJ1-3,-,12,-,CASSFGSGARYF
once,TRBV7-2,TRBJ1-5,-,17,TGTGCCAGCAGCTTAGCGCCTACAGGGTCGTGGGGGCAGCCCCAGCATTTT,CASSLAPTGSWGQPQHF
-,TRBV14,TRBJ1-1,TRBD1,15,TGTGCCAGCAGCCCCCTGACAGGGGTTAACACTGAAGCTTTCTTT,CASSPLTGVNTEAFF
-,TRBV7-3,TRBJ2-3,-,16,TGTGCCAGCAGCTTAGAGTCGCTAGCCCCACTAGATACGCAGTATTTT,CASSLESLAPLDTQYF
-,TRBV10-2,TRBJ1-1,TRBD1,16,TGCGCCAGCAGTGGACCGGGACAGGGAATGAACACTGAAGCTTTCTTT,CASSGPGQGMNTEAFF
-,TRBV5-4,TRBJ2-5,TRBD1,14,TGTGCCAGCAGCCGGGACAGGGGCCAAGAGACCCAGTACTTC,CASSRDRGQETQYF
-,TRBV28,TRBJ1-5,-,15,TGTGCCAGCAGTTTAGGGGACAATAGCAATCAGCCCCAGCATTTT,CASSLGDNSNQPQHF
-,TRBV4-2,TRBJ1-3,-,16,TGTGCCAGCAGCCCGGGAGACGCGCCATCTGGAAACACCATATATTTT,CASSPGDAPSGNTIYF
-,TRBV29-1,TRBJ2-7,TRBD1,13,TGCAGCGTTTCCGGGACAGGGTCCTACGAGCAGTACTTC,CSVSGTGSYEQYF
-,TRBV5-1,TRBJ2-7,TRBD1,15,TGCGCCAGCAGCTTGCAGAGGACAGGGGCCTACGAGCAGTACTTC,CASSLQRTGAYEQYF
-,TRBV7-9,TRBJ2-5,-,14,TGTGCCAGCAGCTCCTGGAAGGGAGGGGGGACCCAGTACTTC,CASSSWKGGGTQYF
-,TRBV7-2,TRBJ2-1,-,13,TGTGCCAGCAGCCCGTGGACTTCAAATGAGCAGTTCTTC,CASSPWTSNEQFF
-,TRBV7-9,TRBJ1-4,-,15,TGTGCCAGCAGCCATTTCGAGACAGTGGGCGAAAAACTGTTTTTT,CASSHFETVGEKLFF
-,TRBV24-1,TRBJ2-1,TRBD1,16,TGTGCCACCAGCCGTCTCACAGGGGCGAGTAGGAATGAGCAGTTCTTC,CATSRLTGASRNEQFF
-,TRBV27,TRBJ2-3,-,16,TGTGCCAGCAGTCCCCCAGGGGTACTCAGAGCAGATACGCAGTATTTT,CASSPPGVLRADTQYF
-,TRBV6-1,TRBJ1-6,TRBD1,15,TGTGCCAGCAGTGAAGACCAGGGGGACGATTCACCCCTCCACTTT,CASSEDQGDDSPLHF
-,TRBV2,TRBJ1-5,-,14,TGTGCCAGCGGAGTTCAGGTGGGGGGTCAGCCCCAGCATTTT,CASGVQVGGQPQHF
-,TRBV30,TRBJ1-5,-,15,TGTGCCTGGAGCCCACGGGGGGTTAGCAATCAGCCCCAGCATTTT,CAWSPRGVSNQPQHF
-,TRBV28,TRBJ2-2,-,16,TGTGCCAGCAGTTTATCTACCAGGTCCGGCACCGGGGAGCTGTTTTTT,CASSLSTRSGTGELFF
once,TRBV5-6,TRBJ1-4,-,18,TGTGCCAGCAGCTGGGAGGAGGCAGGGCTGACAACTAATGAAAAACTGTTTTTT,CASSWEEAGLTTNEKLFF
many,TRBV6-2/TRBV6-3,TRBJ2-7,TRBD1,14,TGTGCCAGCAGTTACAACAGGGGAGTACACGAGCAGTACTTC,CASSYNRGVHEQYF
-,TRBV5-4,TRBJ1-1,-,13,TGTGCCAGCAGCTTGGAGGAGGGGTTGGGAGCTTTCTTT,CASSLEEGLGAFF
once,TRBV9,TRBJ2-1,-,16,TGTGCCAGCAGCGTAGATGAGGTTAGCTCCTACAATGAGCAGTTCTTC,CASSVDEVSSYNEQFF
-,TRBV12-5,TRBJ2-1,TRBD1,15,TGTGCTAGTGGTAAGGGGGCTAGGGGGAGTTCTGAGCAGTTCTTC,CASGKGARGSSEQFF
-,TRBV7-2,TRBJ2-1,TRBD1,14,TGTGCCAGCAGCGACCGGGACAGCTACAATGAGCAGTTCTTC,CASSDRDSYNEQFF
-,TRBV21-1,TRBJ1-2,-,19,TGTGCCAGCAGCAAAGCGAAACTCGGGACAGGTCTAACTGACTATGGCTACACCTTC,CASSKAKLGTGLTDYGYTF
few,TRBV6-2/TRBV6-3,TRBJ2-3,TRBD1,15,TGTGCCAGCAGTGCGCCTGGCAGGGGGCCAGATACGCAGTATTTT,CASSAPGRGPDTQYF
few,TRBV27,TRBJ2-1,TRBD1,14,TGTGCCAGCAGTTTCCGGACAGGGGTAAATGAGCAGTTCTTC,CASSFRTGVNEQFF
-,TRBV5-5,TRBJ1-2,TRBD1,13,TGTGCCAGCAGCTCTACAGGGGAAGGTGGCTACACCTTC,CASSSTGEGGYTF
-,TRBV7-2,TRBJ1-1,-,12,TGTGCCAGCAGCTTGAGGGACACTGAAGCTTTCTTT,CASSLRDTEAFF
-,TRBV9,TRBJ1-2,TRBD1,14,TGTGCCAGCAGCGGAGGACAGGGGTTCTATGGCTACACCTTC,CASSGGQGFYGYTF
-,TRBV11-2,TRBJ1-1,-,15,TGTGCCAGCAGCTTAGGGGGGCCCATGAACACTGAAGCTTTCTTT,CASSLGGPMNTEAFF
-,TRBV6-1,TRBJ2-7,-,13,TGTGCCAGCAGTGAAACTACTGCCTACGAGCAGTACTTC,CASSETTAYEQYF
-,TRBV11-3,TRBJ1-1,TRBD1,12,TGTGCCAGCAGCTTCGAAGGACAGGGAGCTTTCTTT,CASSFEGQGAFF
-,TRBV12-3/TRBV12-4,TRBJ2-2,-,12,TGTGCCAGCAGCTCGAACACCGGGGAGCTGTTTTTT,CASSSNTGELFF
-,TRBV18,TRBJ1-1,TRBD1,13,TGTGCCAGCTCAGGACAGGGGGCGGCTGAAGCTTTCTTT,CASSGQGAAEAFF
-,TRBV28,TRBJ1-1,TRBD1,15,TGTGCCAGCAGTCACTCCGGGACAGGGAACACTGAAGCTTTCTTT,CASSHSGTGNTEAFF